This T cell receptor (beta chain) is from a study of T-cell reconstitution after alpha-beta-depleted transplantation in children. Germline V CDR1 and CDR2: DFQATT, SNEGSKA (reference sequence). V was clipped by 5 bases and J by 5 bases; unmatched bases: 9. The CDR3 totals 14 residues. There are many counts of this clonotype. Unique molecular identifiers were incorporated when the TCRbeta library was constructed. MiXCR was run by TCRdb on the PCR reads, yielding one entry per CDR3 protein. The table has 70,000 to 95,000 distinct CDR3 sequences, over 9% seen once. The chain links TRBV20-1 to TRBJ1-1; 9 positions match TRBD1. The sample in question was PBMCs from the stem cell graft donor, obtained from the stem cell graft. This clonotype was obtained from a human donor who donated a stem cell graft to a child with inherited bone marrow failure. The CDR3 DNA reads TGCAGTGCTCCAAAACAGGGGGCGCGTACTGAAGCTTTCTTT. Amino acids: CSAPKQGARTEAFF.